This T cell receptor beta chain was captured in a study of blood T cell repertoires in COVID-19. J lost 0 bases, V lost 5 bases, and 8 bases had no gene match. This CDR3 comprises 16 residues. Per germline, CDR1 MNHNY and CDR2 SVGAGI (reference sequence). The sample holds one count of this clone. Profiling relied on immunoSEQ multiplex PCR, and the TCRdb table lists in-frame clones only, not all of them. The sample lists hundreds of thousands of clones, approximately 88% occurring once. Everyone who took part was 18 to 89 years old, and they came from 20 to 25 US areas. This sequence originates from a young woman with acute COVID-19. The sequencing input was PBMCs or T cells enriched from blood (not recorded which). The rearrangement uses TRBV6-6 and TRBJ1-1, with 8 bases that match TRBD1. CDR3 residues: CASSQQGQAMNTEAFF. CDR3 DNA: TGTGCCAGCAGTCAACAGGGACAGGCCATGAACACTGAAGCTTTCTTT.